Listed here are 29 T cell receptor beta chains from one sample, sequenced in a study of cytomegalovirus exposure and HLA in healthy donors. Primers: 60 Vbeta forward and 13 Jbeta reverse. Libraries were prepared by immunoSEQ multiplex PCR; TCRdb keeps only in-frame clonotypes and omits some of them. The sample has roughly 130,000 clones, 70% to 85% seen once. Sequencing input: PBMCs. These TCRs come from a boy between 2 and 10 years old in good health and CMV-seronegative.

This clone was seen only once. The chain carries TRBV10-3 and TRBJ1-1, with no clear D. This CDR3 region has 13 residues. Trimming cost V 10 bases and J 8 bases, with 20 bases left between them. Germline V CDR1 and CDR2: ENHRY, SYGVKD. For the CDR3, the DNA is TGTGCCACCGGCGAGGCGGCGGGAGGCGAAGCTTTCTTT. Protein sequence: CATGEAAGGEAFF.

This chain uses TRBV9 with TRBJ2-6; 7 bases line up with TRBD1. Per the germline V gene, CDR1 is SGDLS and CDR2 is YYNGEE. Trimming removed 2 bases from V and 0 bases from J; junction bases left unmatched: 17. This CDR3 comprises 21 residues. The CDR3 loop reads CASSVRQGGGYADSGANVLTF. In nucleotides, the CDR3 is TGTGCCAGCAGCGTCAGACAGGGTGGGGGTTATGCCGACTCTGGGGCCAACGTCCTGACTTTC.

The chain employs TRBV30 and TRBJ1-5, with D hard to call. V lost 0 bases to trimming and J lost 0 bases, with 12 bases between them. The CDR3 is 16 amino acids. The germline CDR1 and CDR2 sequences are GTSNPN and SVGIG (reference sequence). The CDR3 coding sequence is TGTGCCTGGAGTGTACGACTAGGGCATAGCAATCAGCCCCAGCATTTT. It yields the protein CAWSVRLGHSNQPQHF.

The rearrangement joins TRBV7-6 to TRBJ1-6, with 9 bases identical to TRBD1. The CDR3 is made up of 17 amino acids. Germline values: CDR1 SGHVS, CDR2 FNYEAQ. The J segment lost 0 bases and the V segment lost 5 bases, leaving 5 bases of the junction unmatched. The CDR3 sequence: CASSRGTGHSYNSPLHF. CDR3 nucleotides: TGTGCCAGCAGCCGTGGGACAGGGCACTCCTATAATTCACCCCTCCACTTT.

The CDR3 nucleotides read TGTGCCAGCAGTTCCCGACAGGGACCGGAGACCCAGTACTTC. It codes for CASSSRQGPETQYF. The chain carries TRBV28 and TRBJ2-5; 7 bases are a match to TRBD1. V lost 4 bases to trimming and J lost 5 bases; unmatched junction nucleotides: 7. Germline V CDR1 and CDR2: MDHEN, SYDVKM. The CDR3 has 14 amino acids.

This clone showed up just once. This sequence joins TRBV11-2 and TRBJ1-6; D not resolved. The CDR3 contains 15 residues. Trimming took 0 bases from V and 9 from J, leaving 12 bases between them. The germline CDR1 and CDR2 sequences are SGHAT and FQNNGV. The CDR3 loop reads CASSLDRGGGSPLHF. For the CDR3, the DNA is TGTGCCAGCAGCTTAGATCGGGGTGGAGGTTCACCCCTCCACTTT.

This clone was picked up one time. V and J are TRBV30 and TRBJ2-7, with unresolved D. CDR1 is GTSNPN and CDR2 is SVGIG in the germline V gene (reference sequence). The CDR3 length is 12 residues. V dropped 0 bases and J dropped 3 bases, with 6 bases sitting between them. The CDR3 sequence: CAWSVLGYEQYF. CDR3 coding DNA: TGTGCCTGGAGTGTACTTGGCTACGAGCAGTACTTC.

CDR3 coding DNA: TGTGCCAGCAGCTTCACAGCCAGGGAATTCTACGAGCAGTACTTC. Translating gives CASSFTAREFYEQYF. This sequence joins TRBV7-9 and TRBJ2-7; TRBD1 might be the D (5 bases). The germline V gene encodes CDR1 SEHNR and CDR2 FQNEAQ (reference sequence). CDR3 length: 15 residues. V lost 3 bases, J lost 3 bases, and 15 bases lay in between.

The V call is TRBV29-1, the J call TRBJ2-5; TRBD2 matches 10 bases. The CDR3 has 14 amino acids. V dropped 2 bases and J dropped 5; count of bases not matched to a gene: 5. Germline CDR1 SQVTM, CDR2 ANQGSEA. CDR3 DNA sequence: TGCAGCGTTGAACTAGCGGGAGTGGAGGAGACCCAGTACTTC. Translating it yields CSVELAGVEETQYF.

The gene calls are TRBV6-8 and TRBJ1-2; D gene uncertain. The V gene's germline CDR1 is MNHGY and CDR2 SAAAGT. The CDR3 is made up of 15 amino acids. The V gene lost 3 bases and the J gene lost 6 bases, with 17 bases spanning the gap. The CDR3 loop reads CASSYRRQTLHGYTF. For the CDR3, the DNA is TGTGCCAGCAGTTATCGGAGGCAGACGCTCCATGGCTACACCTTC.

As concerns this clone: One end of the junction does not line up with germline, which may come from a read error. This chain links TRBV7-9 with TRBJ1-4, with TRBD1 matching 7 bases. Germline CDR1 and CDR2: SEHNR and FQNEAQ (reference sequence). This CDR3 region has 16 residues. The CDR3 protein is CSSSFLIRDRNEKLFF. The CDR3 nucleotides read TGTTCCAGCAGCTTCTTAATCCGGGACAGAAATGAAAAACTGTTTTTT. The full variable domain, in which reference TRBV7-9 and TRBJ1-4 provide the parts outside the CDR3, is DTGVSQNPRHKITKRGQNVTFRCDPISEHNRLYWYRQTLGQGPEFLTYFQNEAQLEKSRLLSDRFSAERPKGSFSTLEIQRTEQGDSAMYLCSSSFLIRDRNEKLFFGSGTQLSVL.

The chain carries TRBV6-1 and TRBJ1-2, with 8 bases aligning to TRBD1. The ends lost 4 bases at V and 6 bases at J; junction bases unmatched: 13. Germline V gene data show CDR1 as MNHNS and CDR2 as SASEGT. CDR3 length: 16 amino acids. CDR3 sequence reads: CASSAVGGQGRNGYTF. The CDR3 coding sequence is TGTGCCAGCAGTGCTGTAGGAGGACAGGGCAGGAATGGCTACACCTTC.

V usage is TRBV19 and J usage is TRBJ2-3, with D maybe TRBD2 (6 bases). V dropped 11 bases and J dropped 4 bases, with 25 bases sitting between them. Germline lookup yields CDR1 LNHDA and CDR2 SQIVND (reference sequence). The CDR3 covers 16 residues. CDR3 loop: CASSHLGGVGSDTQYF. The CDR3 nucleotides are TGTGCCTCATCTCATCTGGGAGGAGTGGGGTCAGATACGCAGTATTTT.

V and J are TRBV12-5 and TRBJ2-5; D might be TRBD1 (6 bases). The CDR3 contains 17 residues. Trimming removed 5 bases at V and 7 bases at J, with 26 bases between. In germline, CDR1 is LGHNT, CDR2 FRNRAP. Written as DNA, the CDR3 is TGTGCTAGTGGTCTCAACCCCAGGACAGACGGGATCCTGACCCAGTACTTC. As protein: CASGLNPRTDGILTQYF.

This clone is a singleton in its sample. This chain links TRBV4-1 with TRBJ2-1; TRBD1 aligns across 10 bases. The germline V gene encodes CDR1 MGHRA and CDR2 YSYEKL. The CDR3 is 15 residues long. The J segment lost 6 bases and the V segment lost 5 bases, leaving 7 bases of the junction unmatched. The CDR3 protein is CASSDRQGARNEQFF. The CDR3 DNA reads TGCGCCAGCAGCGATCGACAGGGGGCCCGCAATGAGCAGTTCTTC.

This chain uses TRBV19 with TRBJ2-1; D may be TRBD1 (5 bases). V was pared by 2 bases and J by 6 bases, with 17 bases between. The CDR3 has 16 residues. Looked up from germline, CDR1 is LNHDA and CDR2 is SQIVND (reference sequence). The CDR3 DNA reads as TGTGCCAGTAGTATATTGGGGCCGTTCCCCGGCAATGAGCAGTTCTTC. Translation: CASSILGPFPGNEQFF.

V and J are TRBV19 and TRBJ1-2; 8 positions match TRBD1. Unmatched junction bases numbered 14, after V lost 4 bases and J lost 4 bases. Germline V gives CDR1 LNHDA, CDR2 SQIVND (reference sequence). The CDR3 sequence is 17 residues long. CDR3 residues: CASSTRGRGRPSYGYTF. For the CDR3, the DNA is TGTGCCAGTAGTACTAGGGGCAGGGGGCGACCTAGCTATGGCTACACCTTC. Full variable domain (missing parts from reference TRBV19 and TRBJ1-2): DGGITQSPKYLFRKEGQNVTLSCEQNLNHDAMYWYRQDPGQGLRLIYYSQIVNDFQKGDIAEGYSVSREKKESFPLTVTSAQKNPTAFYLCASSTRGRGRPSYGYTFGSGTRLTVV.

The chain joins TRBV2 to TRBJ2-5; the match to TRBD2 covers 7 bases. V lost 6 bases and J lost 2; bases outside the gene matches: 12. Germline loops: CDR1 SNHLY, CDR2 FYNNEI. The CDR3 totals 16 residues. The chain's CDR3 is CASRGYWAAGQETQYF. The CDR3 DNA reads as TGTGCCAGCAGGGGGTATTGGGCAGCGGGGCAAGAGACCCAGTACTTC.

This chain joins TRBV6-5 and TRBJ1-1; 7 positions agree with TRBD1. Losses at the gene ends were 2 bases for V and 4 bases for J; bases not matched to a gene: 10. The V gene's germline CDR1 is MNHEY and CDR2 SVGAGI. This CDR3 is 16 amino acids long. This chain's CDR3 is CASSYGRGRWATEAFF. In nucleotides, the CDR3 is TGTGCCAGCAGTTACGGCAGGGGGAGGTGGGCCACTGAAGCTTTCTTT.

This clone occurred once. The chain recombines TRBV14 with TRBJ1-6; a possible D gene is TRBD1 (6 bases). Trimming stripped 4 bases from V and 1 base from J, with 20 bases between. The length of the CDR3 is 19 residues. The germline CDR1 and CDR2 sequences are SGHDN and FVKESK. The CDR3 coding sequence is TGTGCCAGCAGCCGATGGGGGCCAAACTGGAGTTCCTATAATTCACCCCTCCACTTT. It is translated as CASSRWGPNWSSYNSPLHF. Drawing the rest from reference TRBV14 and TRBJ1-6, the complete variable domain is EAGVTQFPSHSVIEKGQTVTLRCDPISGHDNLYWYRRVMGKEIKFLLHFVKESKQDESGMPNNRFLAERTGGTYSTLKVQPAELEDSGVYFCASSRWGPNWSSYNSPLHFGNGTRLTVT.

The V and J genes are TRBV6-6 and TRBJ2-7, with 8 positions matching TRBD1. Germline V CDR1 and CDR2: MNHNY, SVGAGI (reference sequence). The CDR3 length is 14 residues. V was pared by 6 bases and J by 6 bases, with 10 bases of the junction left unmatched. CDR3 coding DNA: TGTGCCAGCAGCCTAACCCGGACAGGGAGCGAGCAGTACTTC. As protein: CASSLTRTGSEQYF.

This clone was counted only a few times. The chain couples TRBV6-1 to TRBJ2-7, with unresolved D. The germline V gene has CDR1 MNHNS and CDR2 SASEGT. There are 12 residues in the CDR3. V lost 3 bases and J lost 2, with 5 bases in between. In DNA form, the CDR3 reads TGTGCCAGCAGTGACAGGACCTACGAGCAGTACTTC. Amino acids: CASSDRTYEQYF.

This chain connects TRBV2 to TRBJ1-5; D unclear. V was cut by 7 bases and J by 7 bases, with 17 bases left in between. The CDR3 runs to 14 residues. Per the germline V gene, CDR1 is SNHLY and CDR2 is FYNNEI. In DNA form, the CDR3 reads TGTGCCAGCACCCTCGGTGAGGGCAGCCAGCCCCAGCATTTT. Its translation: CASTLGEGSQPQHF.

The chain uses TRBV18 and TRBJ2-5; 10 bases map to TRBD1. The end of the DNA is better explained by TRBJ2-7, so the J call may be wrong. The CDR3 totals 15 residues. Germline values: CDR1 KGHSH, CDR2 LQKENI. CDR3 in DNA: TGTGCCAGCTCGGCCGGGACAGGGGTTACCTACGAGCAGTACTTC. This sequence encodes CASSAGTGVTYEQYF.

The genes are TRBV5-5 and TRBJ2-7; 8 nucleotides align to TRBD1. Germline V lookup: CDR1 SGHKS, CDR2 YYEKEE (reference sequence). The CDR3 is 12 amino acids. The J segment lost 6 bases and the V segment lost 3 bases, leaving 2 bases of the junction unmatched. The CDR3 nucleotides read TGTGCCAGCAGCTGGACAGGGCGCGAGCAGTACTTC. This gives the protein CASSWTGREQYF.

The chain joins TRBV23-1 to TRBJ1-2; D might be TRBD1 (5 bases). TRBV23-1 is identified as an open reading frame with a role that is uncertain. Trimming cost V 6 bases and J 10 bases, with 15 bases left between them. The CDR3 has 12 amino acids. The CDR3 DNA follows: TGCGCCAGCAGCAAAGGACACACAAACTACACCTTC. As protein: CASSKGHTNYTF.

V and J are TRBV7-3 and TRBJ2-3; TRBD1 matches 8 bases. CDR3 size: 14 residues. The V segment lost 6 bases and the J segment 2 bases; nucleotides outside the gene matches: 4. The germline CDR1 and CDR2 sequences are SGHTA and FQGTGA. CDR3 nucleotides: TGTGCCAGCAGTGGACAGGGATTCACAGATACGCAGTATTTT. Its protein product is CASSGQGFTDTQYF.

The genes are TRBV9 and TRBJ2-5; TRBD2 might be the D (6 bases). Per germline, CDR1 SGDLS and CDR2 YYNGEE. Trimming left V 0 bases short and J 5 bases short, with 11 bases between. This CDR3 is built from 14 residues. The CDR3 loop reads CASSVAGRWETQYF. In DNA form, the CDR3 reads TGTGCCAGCAGCGTAGCAGGGAGGTGGGAGACCCAGTACTTC.

This clone was recorded only once. The V call is TRBV15, the J call TRBJ1-2; perhaps TRBD1 as D (5 bases). V lost 0 bases and J 4 bases, leaving 9 bases between the germline ends. Per germline, CDR1 LNHNV and CDR2 YYDKDF (reference sequence). The length of the CDR3 is 14 residues. The CDR3 reads CATSRDQGPYGYTF. The CDR3 DNA reads as TGTGCCACCAGCAGAGATCAGGGCCCCTATGGCTACACCTTC.